The entry below gives a single T cell receptor beta chain sequence along with its context. The source of the sample is a study of early T cells in non-severe SARS-CoV-2 infection. One entry per CDR3 protein results from TCRdb running MiXCR on the 5' RACE reads. Of about 98,000 distinct CDR3 sequences in the sample, under 15% were seen once. Per germline, CDR1 SGDLS and CDR2 YYNGEE. This CDR3 contains 12 residues. Trimming cost V 2 bases and J 11 bases, with 12 bases left between them. The V and J genes are TRBV9 and TRBJ2-3; maybe TRBD2 (6 bases). The source of this sequence is an adult who was a healthcare worker with PCR-confirmed SARS-CoV-2 infection or an uninfected control (not recorded which). The sequenced material came from whole blood. CDR3 nucleotide sequence: TGTGCCAGCAGCGTGGAACCCGGGAGGCAGTATTTT. Amino acid sequence: CASSVEPGRQYF.